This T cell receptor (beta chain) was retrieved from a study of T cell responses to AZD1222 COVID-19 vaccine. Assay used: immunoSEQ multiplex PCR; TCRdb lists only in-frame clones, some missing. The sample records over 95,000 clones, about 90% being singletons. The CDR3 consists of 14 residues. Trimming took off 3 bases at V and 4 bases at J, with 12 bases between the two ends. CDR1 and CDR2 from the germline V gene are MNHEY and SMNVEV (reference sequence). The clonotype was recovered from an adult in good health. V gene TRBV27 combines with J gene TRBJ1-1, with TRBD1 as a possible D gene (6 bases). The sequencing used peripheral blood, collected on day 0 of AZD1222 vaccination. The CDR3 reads CASSFGGRGTEAFF. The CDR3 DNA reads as TGTGCCAGCAGTTTCGGGGGCCGCGGCACTGAAGCTTTCTTT.